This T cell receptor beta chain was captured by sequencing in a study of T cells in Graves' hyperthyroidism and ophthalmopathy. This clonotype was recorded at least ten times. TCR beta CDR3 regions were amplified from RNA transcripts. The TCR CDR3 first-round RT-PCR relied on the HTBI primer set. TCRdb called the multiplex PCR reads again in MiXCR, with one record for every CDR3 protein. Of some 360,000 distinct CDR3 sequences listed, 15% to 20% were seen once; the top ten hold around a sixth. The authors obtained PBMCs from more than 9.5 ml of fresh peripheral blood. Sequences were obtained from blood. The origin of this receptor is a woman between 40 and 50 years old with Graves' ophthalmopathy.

This CDR3 reads CATSSTGSGGPQETQYF. The CDR3 nucleotides read TGTGCCACCAGCAGTACTGGTTCGGGAGGGCCTCAAGAGACCCAGTACTTC. The V call is TRBV15, the J call TRBJ2-5; 8 nucleotides line up with TRBD2. The CDR3 consists of 17 residues. The V gene end was trimmed by 3 bases and the J gene end by 2 bases; junction bases not matched to a gene: 11. Germline V gives CDR1 LNHNV, CDR2 YYDKDF (reference sequence).